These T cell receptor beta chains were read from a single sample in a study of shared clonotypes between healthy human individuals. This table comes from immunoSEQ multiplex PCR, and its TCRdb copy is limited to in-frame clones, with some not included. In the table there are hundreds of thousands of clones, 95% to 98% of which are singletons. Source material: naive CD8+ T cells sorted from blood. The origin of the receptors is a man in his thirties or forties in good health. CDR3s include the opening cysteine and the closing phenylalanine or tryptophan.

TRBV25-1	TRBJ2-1	CASSEGPPGYNEQFF
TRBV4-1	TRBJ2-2	CASSLPLSGELFF
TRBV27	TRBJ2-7	CASQTASYEQYF
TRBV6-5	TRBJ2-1	CASSSLAGTSNEQFF
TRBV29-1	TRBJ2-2	CSVVRVGTGELFF
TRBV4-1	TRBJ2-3	CASSRTPGYTDTQYF
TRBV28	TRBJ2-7	CASSLGTGAPYEQYF
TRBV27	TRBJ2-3	CASSLVSGTDTQYF
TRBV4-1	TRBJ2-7	CASSPGQGVPYEQYF
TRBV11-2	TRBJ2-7	CASSFYGGSFYEQYF
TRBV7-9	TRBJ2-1	CASSFWFPDSGTLNEQFF
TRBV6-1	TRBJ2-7	CASSEVGGYEQYF
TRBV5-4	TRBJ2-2	CASSLDLGRVNTGELFF
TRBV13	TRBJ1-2	CASSLGTDVWGYTF